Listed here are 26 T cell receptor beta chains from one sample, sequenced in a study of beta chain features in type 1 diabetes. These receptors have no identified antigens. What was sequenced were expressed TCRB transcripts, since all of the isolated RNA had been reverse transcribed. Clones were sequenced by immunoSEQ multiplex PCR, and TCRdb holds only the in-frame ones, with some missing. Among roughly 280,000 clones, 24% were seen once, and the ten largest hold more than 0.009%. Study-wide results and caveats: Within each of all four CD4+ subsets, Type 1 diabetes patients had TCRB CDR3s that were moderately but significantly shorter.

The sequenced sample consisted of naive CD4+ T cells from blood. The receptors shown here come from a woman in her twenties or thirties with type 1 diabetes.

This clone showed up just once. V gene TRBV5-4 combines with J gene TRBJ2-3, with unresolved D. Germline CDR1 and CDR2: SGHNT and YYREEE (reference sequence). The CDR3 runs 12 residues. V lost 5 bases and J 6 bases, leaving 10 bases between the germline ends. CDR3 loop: CASSSSADTQYF. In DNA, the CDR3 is TGTGCCAGCAGTTCCTCTGCGGATACGCAGTATTTT.

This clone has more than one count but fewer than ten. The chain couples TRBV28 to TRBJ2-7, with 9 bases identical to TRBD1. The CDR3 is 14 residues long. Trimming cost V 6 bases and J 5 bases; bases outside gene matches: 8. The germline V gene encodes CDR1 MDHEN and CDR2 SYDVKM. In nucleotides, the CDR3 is TGTGCCAGCAGGCTGGGACAGGGAACCAACGAGCAGTACTTC. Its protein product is CASRLGQGTNEQYF.

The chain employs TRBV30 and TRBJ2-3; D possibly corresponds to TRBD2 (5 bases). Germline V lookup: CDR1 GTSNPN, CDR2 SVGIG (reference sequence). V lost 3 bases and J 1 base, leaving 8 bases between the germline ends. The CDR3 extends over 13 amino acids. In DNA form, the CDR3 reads TGTGCCTGGAGCCGGACTGGCACAGATACGCAGTATTTT. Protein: CAWSRTGTDTQYF.

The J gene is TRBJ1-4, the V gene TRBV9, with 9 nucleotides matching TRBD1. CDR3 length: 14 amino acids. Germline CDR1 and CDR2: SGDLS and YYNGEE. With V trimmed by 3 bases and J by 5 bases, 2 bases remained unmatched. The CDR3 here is CASSGGQGNEKLFF. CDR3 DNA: TGTGCCAGCAGCGGAGGACAGGGGAATGAAAAACTGTTTTTT.

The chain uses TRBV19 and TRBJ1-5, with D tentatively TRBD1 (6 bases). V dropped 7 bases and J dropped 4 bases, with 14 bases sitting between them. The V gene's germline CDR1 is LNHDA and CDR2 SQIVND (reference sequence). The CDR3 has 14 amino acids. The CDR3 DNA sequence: TGTGCCAGTACCCCGGGACACCCTAATCAGCCCCAGCATTTT. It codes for CASTPGHPNQPQHF.

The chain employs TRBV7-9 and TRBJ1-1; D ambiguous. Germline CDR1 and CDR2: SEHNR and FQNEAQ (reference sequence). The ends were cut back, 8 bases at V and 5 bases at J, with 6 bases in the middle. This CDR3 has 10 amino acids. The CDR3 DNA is TGTGCCAGCGCCGGGACTGAAGCTTTCTTT. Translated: CASAGTEAFF.

This CDR3 is CASGLDDRAAFF. The DNA of the CDR3 is TGTGCTAGTGGTTTGGACGACAGGGCGGCTTTCTTT. The J gene is TRBJ1-1, the V gene TRBV12-5; TRBD1 matches at 7 bases. The germline gives CDR1 LGHNT, CDR2 FRNRAP. The CDR3 has 12 residues. The trim removed 1 base at V and 11 bases at J, leaving 4 bases unmatched. Using reference TRBV12-5 and TRBJ1-1 for the parts outside the CDR3, the full variable domain is DARVTQTPRHKVTEMGQEVTMRCQPILGHNTVFWYRQTMMQGLELLAYFRNRAPLDDSGMPKDRFSAEMPDATLATLKIQPSEPRDSAVYFCASGLDDRAAFFGQGTRLTVV.

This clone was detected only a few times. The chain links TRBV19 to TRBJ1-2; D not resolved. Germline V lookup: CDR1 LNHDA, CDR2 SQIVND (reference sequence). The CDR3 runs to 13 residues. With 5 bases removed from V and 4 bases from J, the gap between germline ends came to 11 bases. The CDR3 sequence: CASSPDGGYGYTF. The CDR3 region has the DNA TGTGCCAGTAGTCCCGACGGAGGCTATGGCTACACCTTC.

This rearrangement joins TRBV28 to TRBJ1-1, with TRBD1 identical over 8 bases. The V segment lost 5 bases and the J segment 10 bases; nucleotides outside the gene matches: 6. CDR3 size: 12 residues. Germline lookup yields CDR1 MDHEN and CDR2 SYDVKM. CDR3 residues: CASSESTGAAFF. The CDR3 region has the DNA TGTGCCAGCAGTGAATCGACAGGGGCAGCTTTCTTT.

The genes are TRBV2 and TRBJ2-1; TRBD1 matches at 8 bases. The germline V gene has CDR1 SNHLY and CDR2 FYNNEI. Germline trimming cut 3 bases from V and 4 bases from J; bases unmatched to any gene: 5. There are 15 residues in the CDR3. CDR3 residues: CASSERQGLYNEQFF. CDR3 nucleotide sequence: TGTGCCAGCAGTGAGAGACAGGGGCTATACAATGAGCAGTTCTTC. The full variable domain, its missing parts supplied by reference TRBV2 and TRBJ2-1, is EPEVTQTPSHQVTQMGQEVILRCVPISNHLYFYWYRQILGQKVEFLVSFYNNEISEKSEIFDDQFSVERPDGSNFTLKIRSTKLEDSAMYFCASSERQGLYNEQFFGPGTRLTVL.

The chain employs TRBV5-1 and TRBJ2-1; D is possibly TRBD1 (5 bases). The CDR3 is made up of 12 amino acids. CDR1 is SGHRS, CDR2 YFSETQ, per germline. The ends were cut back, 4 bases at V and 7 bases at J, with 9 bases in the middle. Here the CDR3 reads CASSRDSNEQFF. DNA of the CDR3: TGCGCCAGCAGCCGTGACAGTAATGAGCAGTTCTTC.

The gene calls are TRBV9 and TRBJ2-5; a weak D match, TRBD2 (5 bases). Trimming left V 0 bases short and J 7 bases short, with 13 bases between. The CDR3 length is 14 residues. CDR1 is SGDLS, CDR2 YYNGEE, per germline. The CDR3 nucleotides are TGTGCCAGCAGCGTAGGGGGAAATAGCGTGACCCAGTACTTC. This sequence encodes CASSVGGNSVTQYF.

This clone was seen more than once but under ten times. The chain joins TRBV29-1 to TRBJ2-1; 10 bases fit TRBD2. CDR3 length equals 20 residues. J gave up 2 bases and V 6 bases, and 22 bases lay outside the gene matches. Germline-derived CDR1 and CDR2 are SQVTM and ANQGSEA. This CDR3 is CSVLEWEGGSGRAAYNEQFF. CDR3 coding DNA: TGCAGCGTCCTTGAGTGGGAGGGGGGGAGCGGGAGGGCCGCCTACAATGAGCAGTTCTTC.

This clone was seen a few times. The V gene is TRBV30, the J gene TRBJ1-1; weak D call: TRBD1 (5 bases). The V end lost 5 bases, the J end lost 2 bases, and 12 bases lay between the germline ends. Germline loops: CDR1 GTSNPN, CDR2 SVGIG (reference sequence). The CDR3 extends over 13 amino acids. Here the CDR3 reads CAWQGSLNTEAFF. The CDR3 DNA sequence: TGTGCCTGGCAGGGCAGTCTAAACACTGAAGCTTTCTTT.

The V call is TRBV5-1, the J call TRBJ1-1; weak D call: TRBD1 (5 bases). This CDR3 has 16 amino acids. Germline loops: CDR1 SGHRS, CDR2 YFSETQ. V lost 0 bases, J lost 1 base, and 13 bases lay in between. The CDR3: CASSLAGGSQNTEAFF. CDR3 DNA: TGCGCCAGCAGCTTGGCCGGGGGGAGCCAGAACACTGAAGCTTTCTTT. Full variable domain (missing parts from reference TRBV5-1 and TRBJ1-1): KAGVTQTPRYLIKTRGQQVTLSCSPISGHRSVSWYQQTPGQGLQFLFEYFSETQRNKGNFPGRFSGRQFSNSRSEMNVSTLELGDSALYLCASSLAGGSQNTEAFFGQGTRLTVV.

CDR3 sequence reads: CSARAYNEQFF. The CDR3, as DNA: TGCAGTGCTAGAGCTTACAATGAGCAGTTCTTC. V usage is TRBV20-1 and J usage is TRBJ2-1, with D hard to call. CDR1 is DFQATT and CDR2 is SNEGSKA in the germline V gene (reference sequence). V lost 1 base to trimming and J lost 4 bases, with 2 bases between them. The CDR3 length is 11 residues.

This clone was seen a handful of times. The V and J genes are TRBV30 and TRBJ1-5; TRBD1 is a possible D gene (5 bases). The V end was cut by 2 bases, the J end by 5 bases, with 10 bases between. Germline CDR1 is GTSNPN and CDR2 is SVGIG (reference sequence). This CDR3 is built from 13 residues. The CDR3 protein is CAWSRDSDQPQHF. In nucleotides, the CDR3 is TGTGCCTGGAGTCGAGACAGCGATCAGCCCCAGCATTTT.

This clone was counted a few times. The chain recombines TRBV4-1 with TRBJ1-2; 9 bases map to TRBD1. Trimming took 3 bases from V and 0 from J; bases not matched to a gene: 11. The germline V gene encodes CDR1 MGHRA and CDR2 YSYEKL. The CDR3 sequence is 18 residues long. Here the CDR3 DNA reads TGCGCCAGCAGCCAGGACCGGGACAGGGTCGGGGCTAACTATGGCTACACCTTC. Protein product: CASSQDRDRVGANYGYTF.

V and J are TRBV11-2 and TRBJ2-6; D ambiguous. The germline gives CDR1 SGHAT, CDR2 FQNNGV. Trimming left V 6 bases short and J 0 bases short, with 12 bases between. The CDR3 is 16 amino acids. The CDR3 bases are TGTGCCAGCAGATTTGTTGGCGGCTCTGGGGCCAACGTCCTGACTTTC. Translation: CASRFVGGSGANVLTF. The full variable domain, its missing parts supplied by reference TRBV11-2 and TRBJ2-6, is EAGVAQSPRYKIIEKRQSVAFWCNPISGHATLYWYQQILGQGPKLLIQFQNNGVVDDSQLPKDRFSAERLKGVDSTLKIQPAKLEDSAVYLCASRFVGGSGANVLTFGAGSRLTVL.

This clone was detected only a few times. CDR3 nucleotide sequence: TGTGCCAGCAGCGACCGGGACAGTCACACCGGGGAGCTGTTTTTT. Translated: CASSDRDSHTGELFF. The chain couples TRBV7-3 to TRBJ2-2; 7 nucleotides agree with TRBD1. The CDR3 contains 15 residues. CDR1 is SGHTA, CDR2 FQGTGA, per germline. V shed 5 bases, J shed 3 bases, and the junction held 6 bases outside the gene matches.

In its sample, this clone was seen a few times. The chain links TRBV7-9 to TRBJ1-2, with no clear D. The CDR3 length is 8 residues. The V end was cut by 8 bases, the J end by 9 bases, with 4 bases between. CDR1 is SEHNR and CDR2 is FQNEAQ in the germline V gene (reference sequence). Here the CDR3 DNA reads TGTGCCAGCTCCAGCTACACCTTC. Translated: CASSSYTF.

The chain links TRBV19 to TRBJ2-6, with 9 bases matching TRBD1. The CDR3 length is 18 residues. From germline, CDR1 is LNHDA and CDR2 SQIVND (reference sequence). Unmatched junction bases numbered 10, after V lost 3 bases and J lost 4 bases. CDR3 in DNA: TGTGCCAGTAGTATGGCACAGGGGGCAATCTCCGGGGCCAACGTCCTGACTTTC. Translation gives CASSMAQGAISGANVLTF.

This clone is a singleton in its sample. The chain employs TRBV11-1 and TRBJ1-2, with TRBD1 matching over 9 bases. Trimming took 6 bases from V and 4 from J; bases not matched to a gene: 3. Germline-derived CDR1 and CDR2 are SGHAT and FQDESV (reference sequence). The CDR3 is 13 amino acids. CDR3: CASRTTGGYGYTF. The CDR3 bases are TGTGCCAGCAGAACGACAGGGGGCTATGGCTACACCTTC. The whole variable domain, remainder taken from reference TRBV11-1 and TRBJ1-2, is EAEVAQSPRYKITEKSQAVAFWCDPISGHATLYWYRQILGQGPELLVQFQDESVVDDSQLPKDRFSAERLKGVDSTLKIQPAELGDSAMYLCASRTTGGYGYTFGSGTRLTVV.

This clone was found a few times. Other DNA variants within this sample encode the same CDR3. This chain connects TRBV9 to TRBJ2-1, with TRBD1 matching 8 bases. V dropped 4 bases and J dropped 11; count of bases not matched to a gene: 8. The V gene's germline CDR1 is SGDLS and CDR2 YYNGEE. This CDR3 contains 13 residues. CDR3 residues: CASSTGGTSKQFF. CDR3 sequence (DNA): TGTGCCAGCAGCACAGGGGGGACATCAAAGCAGTTCTTC.

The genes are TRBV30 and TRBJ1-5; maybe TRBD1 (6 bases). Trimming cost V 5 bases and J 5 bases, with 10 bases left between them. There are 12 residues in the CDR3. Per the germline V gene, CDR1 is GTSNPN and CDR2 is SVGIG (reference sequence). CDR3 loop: CAWATGHQPQHF. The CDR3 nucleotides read TGTGCCTGGGCAACAGGGCATCAGCCCCAGCATTTT.

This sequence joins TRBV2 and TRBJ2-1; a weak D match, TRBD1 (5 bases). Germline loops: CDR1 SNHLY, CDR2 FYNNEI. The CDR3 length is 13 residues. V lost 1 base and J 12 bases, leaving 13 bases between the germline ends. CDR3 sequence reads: CASSEVGLGWQFF. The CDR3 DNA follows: TGTGCCAGCAGTGAAGTGGGGCTGGGCTGGCAGTTCTTC.